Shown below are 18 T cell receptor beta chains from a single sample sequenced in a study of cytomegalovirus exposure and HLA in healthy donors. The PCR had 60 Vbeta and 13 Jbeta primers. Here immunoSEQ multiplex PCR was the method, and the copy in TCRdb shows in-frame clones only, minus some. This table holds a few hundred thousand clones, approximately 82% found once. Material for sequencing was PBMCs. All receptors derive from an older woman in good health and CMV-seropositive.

The CDR3 sequence: CASSLWGLAGFSTGELFF. The CDR3, as DNA: TGTGCCAGCAGTTTATGGGGGCTAGCGGGATTCTCCACCGGGGAGCTGTTTTTT. The chain links TRBV27 to TRBJ2-2; 9 bases line up with TRBD2. CDR3 size: 18 residues. Germline V gene data show CDR1 as MNHEY and CDR2 as SMNVEV (reference sequence). Trimming took 1 base from V and 4 from J; bases not matched to a gene: 10.

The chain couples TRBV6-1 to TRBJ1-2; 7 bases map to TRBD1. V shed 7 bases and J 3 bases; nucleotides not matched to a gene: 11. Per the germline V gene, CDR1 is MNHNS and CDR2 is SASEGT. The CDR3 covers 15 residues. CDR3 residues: CASKTGTEGYYGYTF. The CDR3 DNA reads TGTGCCAGCAAGACCGGGACAGAAGGGTACTATGGCTACACCTTC.

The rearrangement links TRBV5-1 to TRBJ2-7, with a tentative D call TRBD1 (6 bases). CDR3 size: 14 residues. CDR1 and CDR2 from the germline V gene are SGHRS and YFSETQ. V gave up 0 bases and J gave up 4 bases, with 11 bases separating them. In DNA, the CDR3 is TGCGCCAGCAGCTTGGTTCTGGGGGCTTACGAGCAGTACTTC. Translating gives CASSLVLGAYEQYF.

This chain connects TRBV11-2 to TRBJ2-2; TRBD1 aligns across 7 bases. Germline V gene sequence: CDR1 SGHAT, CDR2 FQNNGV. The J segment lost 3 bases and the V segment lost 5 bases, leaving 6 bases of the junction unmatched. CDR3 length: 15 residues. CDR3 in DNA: TGTGCCAGCAGCCACCAGGGGGTATACACCGGGGAGCTGTTTTTT. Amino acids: CASSHQGVYTGELFF.

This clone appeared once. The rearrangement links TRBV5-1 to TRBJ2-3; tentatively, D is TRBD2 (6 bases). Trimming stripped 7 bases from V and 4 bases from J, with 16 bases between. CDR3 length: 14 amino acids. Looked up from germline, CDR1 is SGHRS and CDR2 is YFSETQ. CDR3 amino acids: CASEEEGVSDTQYF. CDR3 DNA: TGCGCCAGCGAAGAGGAGGGAGTGTCAGATACGCAGTATTTT.

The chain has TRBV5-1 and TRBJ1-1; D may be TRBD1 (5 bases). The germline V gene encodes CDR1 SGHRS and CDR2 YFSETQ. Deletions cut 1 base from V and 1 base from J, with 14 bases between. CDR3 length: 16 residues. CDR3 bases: TGCGCCAGCAGCTTGAGGGGCGAGGGAGGGAACACTGAAGCTTTCTTT. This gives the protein CASSLRGEGGNTEAFF.

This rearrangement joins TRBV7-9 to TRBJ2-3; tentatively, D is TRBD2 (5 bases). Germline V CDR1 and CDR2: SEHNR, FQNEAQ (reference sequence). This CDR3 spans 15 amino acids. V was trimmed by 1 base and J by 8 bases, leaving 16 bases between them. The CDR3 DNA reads TGTGCCAGCAGCTTAGGACTCGGGATTGAAGTTACGCAGTATTTT. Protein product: CASSLGLGIEVTQYF.

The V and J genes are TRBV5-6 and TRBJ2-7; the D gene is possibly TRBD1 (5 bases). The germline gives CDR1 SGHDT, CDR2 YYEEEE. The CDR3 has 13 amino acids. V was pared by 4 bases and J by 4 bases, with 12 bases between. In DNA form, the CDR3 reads TGTGCCAGCAGCCTCCGACAGATTTACGAGCAGTACTTC. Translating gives CASSLRQIYEQYF.

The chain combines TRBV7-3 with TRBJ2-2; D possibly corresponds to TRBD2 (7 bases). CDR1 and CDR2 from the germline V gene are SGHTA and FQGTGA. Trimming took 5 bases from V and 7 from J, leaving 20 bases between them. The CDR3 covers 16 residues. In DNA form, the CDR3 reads TGTGCCAGCAGCCCCCCGGGGGCCAGGGAGGGCGGGGAGCTGTTTTTT. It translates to CASSPPGAREGGELFF. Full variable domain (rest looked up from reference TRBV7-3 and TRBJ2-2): GAGVSQTPSNKVTEKGKYVELRCDPISGHTALYWYRQSLGQGPEFLIYFQGTGAADDSGLPNDRFFAVRPEGSVSTLKIQRTERGDSAVYLCASSPPGAREGGELFFGEGSRLTVL.

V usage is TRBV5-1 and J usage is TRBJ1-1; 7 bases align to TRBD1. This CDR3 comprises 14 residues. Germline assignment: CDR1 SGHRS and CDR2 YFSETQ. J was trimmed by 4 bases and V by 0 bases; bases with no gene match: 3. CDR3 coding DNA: TGCGCCAGCAGCTTGGGCCCAGGGGGCACTGAAGCTTTCTTT. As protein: CASSLGPGGTEAFF.

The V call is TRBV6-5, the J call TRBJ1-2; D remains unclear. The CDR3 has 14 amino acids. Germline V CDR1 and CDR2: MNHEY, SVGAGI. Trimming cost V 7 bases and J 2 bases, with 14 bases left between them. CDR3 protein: CASTSLVRNYGYTF. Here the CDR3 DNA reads TGTGCCAGCACCTCTCTGGTGAGAAACTATGGCTACACCTTC.

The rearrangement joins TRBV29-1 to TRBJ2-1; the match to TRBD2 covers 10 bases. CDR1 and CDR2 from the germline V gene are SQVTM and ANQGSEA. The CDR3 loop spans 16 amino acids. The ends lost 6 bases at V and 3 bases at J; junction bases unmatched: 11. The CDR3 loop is CSVEGLANRLYNEQFF. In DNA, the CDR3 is TGCAGCGTCGAGGGACTAGCGAATCGTCTCTACAATGAGCAGTTCTTC.

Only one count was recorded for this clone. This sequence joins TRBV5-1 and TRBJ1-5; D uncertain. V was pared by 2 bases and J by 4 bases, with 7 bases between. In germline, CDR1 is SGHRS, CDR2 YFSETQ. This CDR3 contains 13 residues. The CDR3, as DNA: TGCGCCAGCAGCTTTGGCAGAAATCAGCCCCAGCATTTT. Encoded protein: CASSFGRNQPQHF.

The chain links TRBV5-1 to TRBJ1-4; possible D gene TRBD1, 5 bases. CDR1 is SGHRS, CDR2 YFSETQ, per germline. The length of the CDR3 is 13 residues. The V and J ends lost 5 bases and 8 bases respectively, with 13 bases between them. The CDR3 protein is CASRLPGGEKLFF. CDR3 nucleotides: TGCGCCAGCAGGCTTCCGGGGGGGGAAAAACTGTTTTTT.

The CDR3: CASSPTPLTGEDGYTF. Written as DNA, the CDR3 is TGTGCCAGCAGCCCGACACCCTTGACAGGGGAGGATGGCTACACCTTC. The V call is TRBV7-3, the J call TRBJ1-2; TRBD1 aligns across 8 bases. Germline V gene lookup returns CDR1 SGHTA and CDR2 FQGTGA. This CDR3 has 16 residues. With V trimmed by 5 bases and J by 6 bases, 14 bases remained unmatched.

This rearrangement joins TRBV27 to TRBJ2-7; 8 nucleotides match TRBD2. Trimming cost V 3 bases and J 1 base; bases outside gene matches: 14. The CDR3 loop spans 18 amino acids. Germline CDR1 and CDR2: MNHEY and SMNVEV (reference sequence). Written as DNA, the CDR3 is TGTGCCAGCAGTTTGGAAACGAACCGGGGGGGTAGGTCCTACGAGCAGTACTTC. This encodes CASSLETNRGGRSYEQYF.

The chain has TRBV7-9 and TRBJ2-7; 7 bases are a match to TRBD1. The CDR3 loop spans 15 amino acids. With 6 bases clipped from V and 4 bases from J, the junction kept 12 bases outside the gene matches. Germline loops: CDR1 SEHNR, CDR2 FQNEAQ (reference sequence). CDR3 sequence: CASRAGTAGGYEQYF. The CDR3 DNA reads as TGTGCCAGCAGGGCAGGGACAGCTGGTGGATACGAGCAGTACTTC.

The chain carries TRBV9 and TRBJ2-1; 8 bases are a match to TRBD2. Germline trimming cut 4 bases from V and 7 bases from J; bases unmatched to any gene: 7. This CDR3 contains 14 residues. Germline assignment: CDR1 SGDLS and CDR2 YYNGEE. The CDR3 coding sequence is TGTGCCAGCAGCTCCCCGGGGGGGCGAAATGAGCAGTTCTTC. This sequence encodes CASSSPGGRNEQFF.